The clone carrying this T cell receptor (beta chain) has ten or more counts. The sample belongs to a study of breast tumors, draining lymph nodes, adjacent tissues. From the multiplex PCR reads, TCRdb called clonotypes with MiXCR, one entry per CDR3 protein. The table includes about 120,000 distinct CDR3 sequences, 15% to 20% detected once. Axillary draining lymph nodes of breast cancer patients supplied the node samples. V lost 2 bases to trimming and J lost 2 bases, with 14 bases between them. The germline gives CDR1 SGHDT, CDR2 YYEEEE. CDR3 size: 16 residues. The source is a female donor with breast cancer. Some clones in this sample may be carry-over from other donors' samples. J is TRBJ2-1 and V is TRBV5-6; perhaps D is TRBD1 or TRBD2 (6 bases each). Sequencing was done on a sample of axillary lymph node tissue. The CDR3 DNA reads TGTGCCAGCAGCTTAGATAGGGGGAGGACCTACAATGAGCAGTTCTTC. Protein product: CASSLDRGRTYNEQFF.